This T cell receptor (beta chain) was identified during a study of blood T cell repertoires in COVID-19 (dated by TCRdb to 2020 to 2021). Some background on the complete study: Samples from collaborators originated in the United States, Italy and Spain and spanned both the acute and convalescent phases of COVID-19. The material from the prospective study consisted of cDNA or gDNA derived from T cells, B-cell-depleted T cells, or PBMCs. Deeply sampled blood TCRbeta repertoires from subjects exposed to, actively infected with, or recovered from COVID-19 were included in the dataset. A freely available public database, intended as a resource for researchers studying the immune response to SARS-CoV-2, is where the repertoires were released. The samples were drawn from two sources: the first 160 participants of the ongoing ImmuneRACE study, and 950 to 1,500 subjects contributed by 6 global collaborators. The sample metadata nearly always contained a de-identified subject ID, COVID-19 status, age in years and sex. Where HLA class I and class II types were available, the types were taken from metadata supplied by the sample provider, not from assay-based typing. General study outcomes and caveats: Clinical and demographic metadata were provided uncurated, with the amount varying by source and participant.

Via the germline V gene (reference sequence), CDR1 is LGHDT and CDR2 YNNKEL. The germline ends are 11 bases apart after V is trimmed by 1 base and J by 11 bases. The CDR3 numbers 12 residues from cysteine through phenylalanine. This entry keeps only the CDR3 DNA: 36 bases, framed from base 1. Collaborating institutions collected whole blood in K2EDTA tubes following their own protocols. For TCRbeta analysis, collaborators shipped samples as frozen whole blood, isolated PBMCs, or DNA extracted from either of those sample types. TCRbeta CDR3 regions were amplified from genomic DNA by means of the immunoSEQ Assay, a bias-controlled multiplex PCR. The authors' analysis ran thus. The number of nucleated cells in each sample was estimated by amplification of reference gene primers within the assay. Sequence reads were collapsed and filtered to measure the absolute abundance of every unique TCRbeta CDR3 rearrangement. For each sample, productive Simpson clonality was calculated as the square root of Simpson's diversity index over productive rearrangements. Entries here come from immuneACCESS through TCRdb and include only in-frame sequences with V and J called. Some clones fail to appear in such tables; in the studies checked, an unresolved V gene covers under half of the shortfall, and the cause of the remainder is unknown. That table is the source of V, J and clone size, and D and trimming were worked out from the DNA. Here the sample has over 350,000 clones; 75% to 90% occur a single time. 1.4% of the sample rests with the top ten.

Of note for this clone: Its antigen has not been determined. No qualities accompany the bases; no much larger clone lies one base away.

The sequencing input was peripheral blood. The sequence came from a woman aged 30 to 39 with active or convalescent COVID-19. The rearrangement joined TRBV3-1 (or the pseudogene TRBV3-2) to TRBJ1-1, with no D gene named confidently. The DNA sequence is TGTGCCAGCAGCCAAGGTACGGGGTGGGCTTTCTTT. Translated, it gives CASSQGTGWAFF.